The 26 T cell receptor beta chains reported below all come from one sample, sequenced in a study of blood T cell repertoires in COVID-19 (dated by TCRdb to 2020 to 2022). Library method: the immunoSEQ multiplex PCR assay. TCRdb carries this immuneACCESS record with in-frame sequences only. Its versions omit some clonotypes, under half of them owing to an unresolved V gene in the studies checked, with the rest unexplained. The sample table contains 130,000 to 150,000 clones; only one count was recorded for about 90% of them. The leading ten clones occupy about 2.3% of the sample. The sequencing sample was made of peripheral blood. All receptors derive from a human donor in a cohort sampled during active COVID-19.

This clone was detected only a few times. The chain couples TRBV18 to TRBJ1-3; 9 positions match TRBD1. V lost 5 bases to trimming and J lost 0 bases; unmatched junction nucleotides: 11. The CDR3 is made up of 18 amino acids. Per germline, CDR1 KGHSH and CDR2 LQKENI. Here the CDR3 reads CASSTNTLTGGSGNTIYF. The CDR3 nucleotides are TGTGCCAGCTCAACGAACACTCTGACAGGGGGCTCTGGAAACACCATATATTTT. The full variable domain, completed using reference TRBV18 and TRBJ1-3, is NAGVMQNPRHLVRRRGQEARLRCSPMKGHSHVYWYRQLPEEGLKFMVYLQKENIIDESGMPKERFSAEFPKEGPSILRIQQVVRGDSAAYFCASSTNTLTGGSGNTIYFGEGSWLTVV.

The count of this clone is one. The chain uses TRBV7-8 and TRBJ1-2; a possible D gene is TRBD1 (5 bases). Germline loops: CDR1 SGHVS, CDR2 FQNEAQ. The CDR3 contains 16 residues. V was pared by 1 base and J by 0 bases, with 12 bases between. The CDR3 protein is CASSLVQQVTNYGYTF. The CDR3 nucleotides are TGTGCCAGCAGCTTAGTACAACAGGTGACTAACTATGGCTACACCTTC.

The J gene is TRBJ1-6, the V gene TRBV4-3; possibly TRBD1 for D (6 bases). Germline CDR1 is LGHNA and CDR2 is YSLEER. The CDR3 has 18 amino acids. Between the trimmed V and J ends, which lost 4 bases and 4 bases, there was a span of 20 bases. The CDR3 spells CASSPTLLTGRYNSPLHF. The CDR3 nucleotides are TGCGCCAGCAGCCCCACACTATTGACAGGCCGTTATAATTCACCCCTCCACTTT.

This chain uses TRBV7-9 with TRBJ2-6; 9 positions match TRBD2. Per the germline V gene, CDR1 is SEHNR and CDR2 is FQNEAQ (reference sequence). The CDR3 contains 19 residues. With 3 bases clipped from V and 1 base from J, the junction kept 10 bases outside the gene matches. The CDR3 DNA sequence: TGTGCCAGCAGCTTGCTTAGCGGGAGAAGTGCGTCTGGGGCCAACGTCCTGACTTTC. As protein: CASSLLSGRSASGANVLTF. Complete variable domain (other parts from reference TRBV7-9 and TRBJ2-6): DTGVSQNPRHKITKRGQNVTFRCDPISEHNRLYWYRQTLGQGPEFLTYFQNEAQLEKSRLLSDRFSAERPKGSFSTLEIQRTEQGDSAMYLCASSLLSGRSASGANVLTFGAGSRLTVL.

This clone has only a few counts. The gene calls are TRBV30 and TRBJ2-7; TRBD1 aligns across 11 bases. This CDR3 is 19 amino acids long. Trimming at V came to 0 bases and at J to 3 bases, leaving 16 bases not matched to a gene. Germline V CDR1 and CDR2: GTSNPN, SVGIG (reference sequence). The CDR3 loop reads CAWSVSAGTGGFSYYEQYF. The CDR3 nucleotides read TGTGCCTGGAGTGTAAGCGCCGGGACAGGGGGATTTTCCTACTACGAGCAGTACTTC.

Comments on this clone: At one end the junction does not follow the germline gene, possibly because of a read error. The chain employs TRBV7-7 and TRBJ2-5, with 8 bases lining up with TRBD2. This CDR3 is built from 14 residues. Germline CDR1 SSHAT, CDR2 FNYEAQ (reference sequence). CDR3 nucleotides: TGTGCTAGCAGCCGCGGGGGGTACCAAGAGACCCAGTACTTC. Protein product: CASSRGGYQETQYF. The full variable domain, its missing parts supplied by reference TRBV7-7 and TRBJ2-5, is GAGVSQSPRYKVTKRGQDVTLRCDPISSHATLYWYQQALGQGPEFLTYFNYEAQPDKSGLPSDRFSAERPEGSISTLTIQRTEQRDSAMYRCASSRGGYQETQYFGPGTRLLVL.

This clone was recorded only once. The J gene is TRBJ1-2, the V gene TRBV7-2; tentatively, D is TRBD1 (6 bases). Germline lookup yields CDR1 SGHTA and CDR2 FQGNSA. V lost 6 bases to trimming and J lost 2 bases, with 10 bases between them. The CDR3 spans 13 residues. CDR3 bases: TGTGCCAGCAGTCGACAGGAGAACTATGGCTACACCTTC. This sequence encodes CASSRQENYGYTF. Variable domain in full (rest from reference TRBV7-2 and TRBJ1-2): GAGVSQSPSNKVTEKGKDVELRCDPISGHTALYWYRQSLGQGLEFLIYFQGNSAPDKSGLPSDRFSAERTGGSVSTLTIQRTQQEDSAVYLCASSRQENYGYTFGSGTRLTVV.

The chain employs TRBV28 and TRBJ1-1, with 7 bases lining up with TRBD1. Germline CDR1 reads MDHEN; CDR2 reads SYDVKM. The CDR3 length is 15 residues. V gave up 4 bases and J gave up 0 bases; unmatched junction bases: 5. As DNA, the CDR3 is TGTGCCAGCAGTTCCCCCGGACAGGTGAACACTGAAGCTTTCTTT. Protein: CASSSPGQVNTEAFF.

The gene calls are TRBV12-5 and TRBJ2-2; D is uncertain. The ends were cut back, 2 bases at V and 1 base at J, with 5 bases in the middle. The CDR3 extends over 14 amino acids. CDR1 is LGHNT and CDR2 is FRNRAP in the germline V gene. CDR3 bases: TGTGCTAGTGGTTTGTTCATGAACACCGGGGAGCTGTTTTTT. Its protein is CASGLFMNTGELFF. Full variable domain (missing parts from reference TRBV12-5 and TRBJ2-2): DARVTQTPRHKVTEMGQEVTMRCQPILGHNTVFWYRQTMMQGLELLAYFRNRAPLDDSGMPKDRFSAEMPDATLATLKIQPSEPRDSAVYFCASGLFMNTGELFFGEGSRLTVL.

This clone showed up just once. The chain carries TRBV4-1 and TRBJ2-7; weak D call: TRBD1 (6 bases). The CDR3 contains 16 residues. Trimming left V 5 bases short and J 0 bases short, with 17 bases between. Germline assignment: CDR1 MGHRA and CDR2 YSYEKL. The CDR3 DNA sequence: TGCGCCAGCAGCACCCAACAGGGTTTGAGCTCCTACGAGCAGTACTTC. Protein: CASSTQQGLSSYEQYF.

The rearrangement links TRBV7-9 to TRBJ2-3, with D possibly matching TRBD1 (6 bases). CDR3 length equals 11 residues. Germline V gene data show CDR1 as SEHNR and CDR2 as FQNEAQ (reference sequence). Trimming stripped 5 bases from V and 6 bases from J, with 6 bases between. CDR3 residues: CASSDRDTQYF. In DNA form, the CDR3 reads TGTGCCAGCAGCGACAGGGATACGCAGTATTTT.

V is TRBV6-4 and J is TRBJ2-3; maybe TRBD1 (6 bases). Germline values: CDR1 MRHNA, CDR2 SNTAGT. The CDR3 runs to 17 residues. Trimming removed 6 bases at V and 2 bases at J, with 21 bases between. This CDR3 reads CASREEWDNTTTDTQYF. DNA of the CDR3: TGTGCCAGCAGAGAAGAATGGGACAACACAACCACAGATACGCAGTATTTT.

The chain combines TRBV19 with TRBJ2-3; no reliable D call. CDR1 is LNHDA, CDR2 SQIVND, per germline (reference sequence). The CDR3 runs 13 residues. V shed 8 bases and J shed 6 bases, with 15 bases lying between them. CDR3 amino acids: CASAAVVVDTQYF. The CDR3, as DNA: TGTGCCAGTGCTGCGGTGGTAGTGGATACGCAGTATTTT.

The chain carries TRBV6-5 and TRBJ1-1, with D perhaps matching TRBD1 (5 bases). There are 14 residues in the CDR3. Germline CDR1 MNHEY, CDR2 SVGAGI. V was trimmed by 3 bases and J by 3 bases, leaving 11 bases between them. The CDR3 nucleotides are TGTGCCAGCAGTTATGTGACAGACTACACTGAAGCTTTCTTT. Its protein product is CASSYVTDYTEAFF.

The J gene is TRBJ2-6, the V gene TRBV7-9; TRBD1 might be the D (5 bases). CDR1 and CDR2 from the germline V gene are SEHNR and FQNEAQ (reference sequence). CDR3 length: 16 residues. The V gene lost 5 bases and the J gene lost 2 bases, with 13 bases spanning the gap. The CDR3 region is CASSRDRGPGANVLTF. For the CDR3, the DNA is TGTGCCAGCAGCCGCGATAGGGGCCCTGGGGCCAACGTCCTGACTTTC.

The chain joins TRBV28 to TRBJ1-1, with D unresolved. CDR1 MDHEN and CDR2 SYDVKM come from the germline V gene. V shed 6 bases and J shed 1 base, with 12 bases lying between them. This CDR3 region has 14 residues. CDR3 sequence (DNA): TGTGCCAGCAGCCGTGCTCAGGCGAACACTGAAGCTTTCTTT. As protein: CASSRAQANTEAFF.

V usage is TRBV4-3 and J usage is TRBJ1-2; no reliable D call. Trimming cost V 4 bases and J 3 bases, with 12 bases left between them. Germline assignment: CDR1 LGHNA and CDR2 YSLEER. CDR3 size: 14 residues. CDR3 DNA sequence: TGCGCCAGCAGCCGCAGTAGAGAGGACTATGGCTACACCTTC. Amino acids: CASSRSREDYGYTF.

This chain connects TRBV6-5 to TRBJ2-5, with no clear D. Trimming removed 2 bases at V and 0 bases at J, with 4 bases between. This CDR3 is 13 amino acids long. Germline assignment: CDR1 MNHEY and CDR2 SVGAGI. The CDR3 coding sequence is TGTGCCAGCAGTTACGACTACCAAGAGACCCAGTACTTC. Translation gives CASSYDYQETQYF.

The V gene is TRBV7-2, the J gene TRBJ1-4, with D possibly being TRBD1 (5 bases). V was pared by 1 base and J by 0 bases, with 12 bases between. This CDR3 is 17 amino acids long. Germline V gene data show CDR1 as SGHTA and CDR2 as FQGNSA. The CDR3 reads CASSLGGGFATNEKLFF. The CDR3 DNA follows: TGTGCCAGCAGCTTAGGGGGGGGATTCGCAACTAATGAAAAACTGTTTTTT. Looking up the rest from reference TRBV7-2 and TRBJ1-4 gives the full variable domain: GAGVSQSPSNKVTEKGKDVELRCDPISGHTALYWYRQSLGQGLEFLIYFQGNSAPDKSGLPSDRFSAERTGGSVSTLTIQRTQQEDSAVYLCASSLGGGFATNEKLFFGSGTQLSVL.

The chain employs TRBV11-1 and TRBJ2-7; weak D call: TRBD2 (5 bases). The CDR3 has 14 amino acids. The V end was cut by 6 bases, the J end by 6 bases, with 18 bases between. Germline lookup yields CDR1 SGHAT and CDR2 FQDESV (reference sequence). Here the CDR3 reads CASSRASGFSEQYF. DNA of the CDR3: TGTGCCAGCAGTCGGGCATCGGGGTTTTCCGAGCAGTACTTC.

V gene TRBV15 combines with J gene TRBJ2-5; D might be TRBD1 (5 bases). Germline V gives CDR1 LNHNV, CDR2 YYDKDF (reference sequence). The CDR3 length is 20 residues. V shed 1 base and J shed 2 bases, with 26 bases lying between them. The CDR3 here is CATSRVRVEQVSAIQETQYF. The CDR3 DNA is TGTGCCACCAGCAGAGTAAGGGTCGAACAGGTAAGCGCCATACAAGAGACCCAGTACTTC.

This chain links TRBV5-1 with TRBJ2-1, with D possibly TRBD1 on 6 matching bases. This CDR3 is 14 amino acids long. V dropped 2 bases and J dropped 10 bases, with 16 bases sitting between them. CDR1 is SGHRS, CDR2 YFSETQ, per germline. CDR3 sequence (DNA): TGCGCCAGCAGCTTTCCCCAGGGGACCAGCGAGCAGTTCTTC. Its translation is CASSFPQGTSEQFF.

This clone was detected only once. The chain couples TRBV21-1 to TRBJ2-7; the D call of TRBD2 is as the table states it, not checked on the DNA. TRBV21-1 is termed a pseudogene. The CDR3 has 15 amino acids. The CDR3 is CASTPTDSTAYEQYF. The CDR3 DNA is TGTGCCAGCACCCCGACGGACTCAACCGCCTACGAGCAGTACTTC.

The chain links TRBV11-2 to TRBJ2-3; TRBD1 matches 9 bases. Germline lookup yields CDR1 SGHAT and CDR2 FQNNGV. V was pared by 1 base and J by 4 bases, with 3 bases of the junction left unmatched. This CDR3 has 15 amino acids. CDR3 sequence (DNA): TGTGCCAGCAGCTTAGGTCACAGGGGGCCAGATACGCAGTATTTT. Translated, it gives CASSLGHRGPDTQYF.

This clone came up once. The chain has TRBV7-3 and TRBJ2-7, with TRBD2 matching 7 bases. Per the germline V gene, CDR1 is SGHTA and CDR2 is FQGTGA. CDR3 length equals 18 residues. With 2 bases clipped from V and 4 bases from J, the junction kept 17 bases outside the gene matches. The CDR3 spells CASSLFVVGRRGSYEQYF. The CDR3 nucleotides are TGTGCCAGCAGCTTATTTGTCGTAGGGCGGCGGGGGTCTTACGAGCAGTACTTC.

This rearrangement joins TRBV18 to TRBJ1-1, with no clear D. The CDR3 runs to 13 residues. Germline V lookup: CDR1 KGHSH, CDR2 LQKENI. The V gene lost 3 bases and the J gene lost 3 bases, with 8 bases spanning the gap. CDR3 protein: CASSPLSDTEAFF. CDR3 sequence (DNA): TGTGCCAGCTCACCCCTTAGTGACACTGAAGCTTTCTTT.